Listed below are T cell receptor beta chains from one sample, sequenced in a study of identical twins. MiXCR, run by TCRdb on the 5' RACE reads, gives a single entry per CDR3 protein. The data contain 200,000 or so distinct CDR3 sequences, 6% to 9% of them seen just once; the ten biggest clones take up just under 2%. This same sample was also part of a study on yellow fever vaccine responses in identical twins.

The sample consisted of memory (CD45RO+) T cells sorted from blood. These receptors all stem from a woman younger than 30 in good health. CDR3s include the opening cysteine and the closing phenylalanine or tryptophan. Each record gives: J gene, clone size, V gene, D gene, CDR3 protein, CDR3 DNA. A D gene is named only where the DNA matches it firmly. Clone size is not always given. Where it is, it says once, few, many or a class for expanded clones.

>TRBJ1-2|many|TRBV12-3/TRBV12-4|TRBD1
CASSPGQGNGYTF
TGTGCCAGCAGCCCGGGACAGGGAAATGGCTACACCTTC
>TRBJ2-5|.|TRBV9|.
CASSVGGSGRETQYF
TGTGCCAGCAGCGTAGGCGGTTCGGGGAGAGAGACCCAGTACTTC
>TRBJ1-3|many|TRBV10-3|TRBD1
CATQGEKADSYSGNTIYF
TGTGCCACACAGGGGGAAAAAGCGGACAGTTACTCTGGAAACACCATATATTTT
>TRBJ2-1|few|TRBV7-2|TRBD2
CASSLGGGLYNEQFF
TGTGCCAGCAGCTTGGGCGGGGGTCTCTACAATGAGCAGTTCTTC
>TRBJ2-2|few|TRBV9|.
CASSVVGVGTGELFF
TGTGCCAGCAGCGTAGTAGGGGTGGGCACCGGGGAGCTGTTTTTT
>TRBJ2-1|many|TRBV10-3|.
CAISESSGRGYEQFF
TGTGCCATCAGTGAGTCTTCGGGAAGAGGCTATGAGCAGTTCTTC
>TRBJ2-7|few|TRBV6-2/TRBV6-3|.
CASRDSSVSYEQYF
TGTGCCAGCAGGGACAGTTCCGTTTCCTACGAGCAGTACTTC
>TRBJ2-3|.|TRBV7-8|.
CASSLDGQVGTDTQYF
TGTGCCAGCAGCTTAGACGGCCAGGTTGGCACAGATACGCAGTATTTT
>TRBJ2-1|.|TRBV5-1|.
CASSYSFEGKQFF
TGCGCCAGCAGCTACTCCTTCGAGGGGAAGCAGTTCTTC
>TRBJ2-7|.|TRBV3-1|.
CASSPRPGNYEQYF
TGTGCCAGCAGCCCGAGGCCCGGAAACTACGAGCAGTACTTC
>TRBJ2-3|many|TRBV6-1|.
CASSMKTDTQYF
TGTGCCAGCAGCATGAAGACAGATACGCAGTATTTT
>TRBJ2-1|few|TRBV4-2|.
CASSQVQLADYNEQFF
TGTGCCAGCAGCCAAGTTCAACTAGCAGACTACAATGAGCAGTTCTTC
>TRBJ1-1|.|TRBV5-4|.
CASSGGGEFGGTRAFF
TGTGCCAGCAGCGGTGGAGGGGAGTTCGGGGGTACCCGAGCTTTCTTT
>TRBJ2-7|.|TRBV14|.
CASSQDFRVGEQYF
TGTGCCAGCAGCCAAGATTTCAGGGTTGGCGAGCAGTACTTC
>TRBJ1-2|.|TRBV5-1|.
CASRPGGQITNYGYTF
TGCGCCAGCAGACCGGGAGGGCAGATCACTAACTATGGCTACACCTTC
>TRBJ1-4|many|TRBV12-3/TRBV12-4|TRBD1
CASSLTGTAQRLFF
TGTGCCAGCAGTCTGACGGGGACAGCCCAGAGACTGTTTTTT
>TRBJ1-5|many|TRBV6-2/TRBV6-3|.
CASSYGGGNQPQHF
TGTGCCAGCAGTTATGGGGGTGGCAATCAGCCCCAGCATTTT
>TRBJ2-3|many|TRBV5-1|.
CASSDGGTDTQYF
TGCGCCAGCAGCGACGGAGGGACGGATACGCAGTATTTT
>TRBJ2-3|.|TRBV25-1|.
CPTPGLGHTDTQYF
TGTCCCACGCCCGGGCTGGGGCACACAGATACGCAGTATTTT
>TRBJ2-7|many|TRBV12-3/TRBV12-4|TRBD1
CASRGPGQGFHEQYF
TGTGCCAGCAGGGGTCCGGGACAGGGGTTCCACGAGCAGTACTTC
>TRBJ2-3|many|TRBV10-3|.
CAIRDAASTDTQYF
TGTGCCATCAGGGACGCAGCTAGCACAGATACGCAGTATTTT
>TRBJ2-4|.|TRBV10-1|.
CASSEARTPSGNIQYF
TGCGCCAGCAGTGAGGCGCGGACTCCGTCCGGAAACATTCAGTACTTC
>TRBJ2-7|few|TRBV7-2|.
CASSLNLGDSYEQYF
TGTGCCAGCAGCTTAAATTTGGGGGACTCCTACGAGCAGTACTTC
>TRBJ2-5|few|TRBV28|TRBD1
CASRKPGQGQETQYF
TGTGCCAGCAGAAAACCGGGACAGGGGCAAGAGACCCAGTACTTC
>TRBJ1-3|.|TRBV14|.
CASSPLKSGNTIYF
TGTGCCAGCAGCCCGCTCAAATCTGGAAACACCATATATTTT
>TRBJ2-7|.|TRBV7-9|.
CARCDRRSQYEQYF
TGTGCCAGATGCGATCGGCGGAGTCAGTACGAGCAGTACTTC
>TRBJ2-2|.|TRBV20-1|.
CSARVQGSYTGELFF
TGCAGTGCTAGAGTACAGGGTTCGTACACCGGGGAGCTGTTTTTT
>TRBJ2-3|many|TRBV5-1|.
CASSLGRSEDTQYF
TGCGCCAGCAGCTTGGGCCGCTCTGAGGATACGCAGTATTTT
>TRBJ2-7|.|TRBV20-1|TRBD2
CSPGTSGSYEQYF
TGCAGTCCAGGGACTAGCGGGAGTTACGAGCAGTACTTC
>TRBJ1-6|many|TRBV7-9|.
CASSLQNSPLHF
TGTGCCAGCAGCTTACAGAATTCACCCCTCCACTTT
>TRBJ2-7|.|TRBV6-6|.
CASSYSSEQYF
TGTGCCAGCAGTTACTCGAGCGAGCAGTACTTC
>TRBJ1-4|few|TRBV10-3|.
CAISEPPNEKLFF
TGTGCCATCAGTGAACCGCCTAATGAAAAACTGTTTTTT
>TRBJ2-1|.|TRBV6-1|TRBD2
CASSPRAGGHREQFF
TGTGCCAGCAGTCCCCGAGCGGGGGGACACAGGGAGCAGTTCTTC
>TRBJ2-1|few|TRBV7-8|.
CASSLDSTQFF
TGTGCCAGCAGCTTAGATTCCACCCAGTTCTTC
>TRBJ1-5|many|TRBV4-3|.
CASSQVWGNQPQHF
TGCGCCAGCAGCCAAGTATGGGGGAATCAGCCCCAGCATTTT
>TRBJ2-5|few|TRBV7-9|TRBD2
CASSPQRAGVETQYF
TGTGCCAGCAGCCCCCAACGAGCGGGGGTTGAGACCCAGTACTTC
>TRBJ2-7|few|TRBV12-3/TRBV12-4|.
CASSLFAYEQYF
TGTGCCAGCAGTTTATTTGCCTACGAGCAGTACTTC
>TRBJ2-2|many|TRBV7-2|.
CASSPTVSSYTGELFF
TGTGCCAGCAGCCCTACAGTGTCTAGCTACACCGGGGAGCTGTTTTTT
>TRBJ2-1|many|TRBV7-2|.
CASSLFGGPNEQFF
TGTGCCAGCAGCTTATTCGGGGGGCCCAATGAGCAGTTCTTC
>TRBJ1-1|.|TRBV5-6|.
CASSLELTEAFF
TGTGCCAGCAGCTTAGAGCTTACTGAAGCTTTCTTT
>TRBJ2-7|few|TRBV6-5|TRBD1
CASSSSGQGKYF
TGTGCCAGCAGTTCCTCGGGACAGGGCAAGTACTTC
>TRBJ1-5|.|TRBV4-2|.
CASSQEDQQPQHF
TGTGCCAGCAGCCAAGAGGACCAGCAGCCCCAGCATTTT
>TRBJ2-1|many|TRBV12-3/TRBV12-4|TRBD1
CASSPGTGERQFF
TGTGCCAGCAGTCCCGGGACAGGGGAACGGCAGTTCTTC
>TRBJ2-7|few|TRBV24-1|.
CATRGFSDSGEQYF
TGTGCCACCAGGGGATTCAGCGATTCGGGCGAGCAGTACTTC
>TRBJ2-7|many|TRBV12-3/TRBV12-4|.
CASSHRDEQYF
TGTGCCAGCAGCCACAGGGACGAGCAGTACTTC